Each of the 20 T cell receptor beta chains below was sequenced from the same sample in a study of control samples from healthy donors and cancer patients. TCRdb keeps only in-frame clones here, not all; method: immunoSEQ multiplex PCR. The sample has 2,400 or so clones; around 98% are singletons. Sequenced material: PBMCs. Receptors originate from a man aged 65 to 79 with head and neck cancer.

The rearrangement uses TRBV9 and TRBJ2-7, with D unresolved. The germline gives CDR1 SGDLS, CDR2 YYNGEE. This CDR3 is 11 amino acids long. V gave up 3 bases and J gave up 4 bases, with 5 bases separating them. Written as DNA, the CDR3 is TGTGCCAGCAGCGCAAATTACGAGCAGTACTTC. It translates to CASSANYEQYF.

V usage is TRBV29-1 and J usage is TRBJ1-1; TRBD1 is a possible D gene (5 bases). The CDR3 runs to 13 residues. CDR1 is SQVTM and CDR2 is ANQGSEA in the germline V gene. With 3 bases removed from V and 0 bases from J, the gap between germline ends came to 8 bases. Here the CDR3 DNA reads TGCAGCGTTGATGGGGCAATGAACACTGAAGCTTTCTTT. Its translation: CSVDGAMNTEAFF.

The J gene is TRBJ1-1, the V gene TRBV5-4, with D perhaps TRBD1 (5 bases). V lost 0 bases and J lost 0, with 12 bases in between. The CDR3 sequence is 16 residues long. Germline assignment: CDR1 SGHNT and CDR2 YYREEE (reference sequence). CDR3 in DNA: TGTGCCAGCAGCTTGGGTGGGTCAGGGATGAACACTGAAGCTTTCTTT. Translating gives CASSLGGSGMNTEAFF.

This chain uses TRBV5-1 with TRBJ2-2; D is uncertain. The length of the CDR3 is 14 residues. In germline, CDR1 is SGHRS, CDR2 YFSETQ. Deletions cut 0 bases from V and 5 bases from J, with 8 bases between. CDR3 sequence reads: CASSLEEVTGELFF. As DNA, the CDR3 is TGCGCCAGCAGCTTGGAGGAAGTAACCGGGGAGCTGTTTTTT.

The chain has TRBV6-5 and TRBJ2-5; D uncertain. Germline CDR1 reads MNHEY; CDR2 reads SVGAGI. There are 13 residues in the CDR3. Trimming cost V 8 bases and J 2 bases, with 12 bases left between them. In DNA form, the CDR3 reads TGTGCCAGCGGGCTCAGGACGCAAGAGACCCAGTACTTC. Translated: CASGLRTQETQYF.

The V gene is TRBV2, the J gene TRBJ2-2; D ambiguous. The V end was cut by 6 bases, the J end by 1 base, with 15 bases between. Germline loops: CDR1 SNHLY, CDR2 FYNNEI. The CDR3 spans 16 residues. CDR3 nucleotide sequence: TGTGCCAGCAGACGTTCGCGACAACAGAACACCGGGGAGCTGTTTTTT. This translates into CASRRSRQQNTGELFF.

The V gene is TRBV6-5, the J gene TRBJ2-7, with D possibly being TRBD1 (6 bases). CDR3 length equals 13 residues. Trimming took off 7 bases at V and 0 bases at J, with 10 bases between the two ends. Germline V CDR1 and CDR2: MNHEY, SVGAGI. CDR3 DNA: TGTGCCAGCAAAAAGACAGGCTCCTACGAGCAGTACTTC. Protein product: CASKKTGSYEQYF.

J is TRBJ1-1 and V is TRBV4-3; D is undetermined. Between the trimmed V and J ends, which lost 0 bases and 3 bases, there was a span of 17 bases. CDR1 is LGHNA and CDR2 is YSLEER in the germline V gene. The length of the CDR3 is 17 residues. CDR3 in DNA: TGCGCCAGCAGCCAAGAATCGATTAGCTTCCCGGACACTGAAGCTTTCTTT. Translating gives CASSQESISFPDTEAFF.

The CDR3 coding sequence is TGTGCCAGCAGTTTATCGTTCGATTCTAGCACAGATACGCAGTATTTT. This sequence encodes CASSLSFDSSTDTQYF. This chain connects TRBV27 to TRBJ2-3, with D hard to call. The CDR3 runs to 16 residues. The germline gives CDR1 MNHEY, CDR2 SMNVEV (reference sequence). Trimming removed 0 bases from V and 0 bases from J, with 10 bases in between.

This clone was picked up one time. The chain employs TRBV5-1 and TRBJ2-7, with 7 bases that match TRBD1. Per germline, CDR1 SGHRS and CDR2 YFSETQ. The V and J ends lost 2 bases and 3 bases, in that order; junction bases with no gene match: 14. This CDR3 spans 17 amino acids. CDR3 residues: CASSFSPTGTVGYEQYF. The CDR3 coding sequence is TGCGCCAGCAGCTTCTCACCCACTGGGACAGTGGGCTACGAGCAGTACTTC.

This CDR3 reads CASSPKTSGSGVPYEQYF. CDR3 DNA sequence: TGTGCCAGCAGCCCCAAAACTTCGGGTAGCGGGGTCCCCTACGAGCAGTACTTC. The chain has TRBV9 and TRBJ2-7; 8 bases are shared with TRBD2. Germline V gives CDR1 SGDLS, CDR2 YYNGEE. This CDR3 comprises 18 residues. The junction had 17 bases not matched to a gene; V was cut back by 4 bases and J by 2 bases.

The chain employs TRBV6-1 and TRBJ2-1; a weak D match, TRBD2 (5 bases). The ends were cut back, 4 bases at V and 4 bases at J, with 23 bases in the middle. The CDR3 sequence is 18 residues long. The germline CDR1 and CDR2 sequences are MNHNS and SASEGT. CDR3 nucleotides: TGTGCCAGCAGTGGTGTGGGTTATACGGGATTTGCATACAATGAGCAGTTCTTC. It yields the protein CASSGVGYTGFAYNEQFF.

The chain uses TRBV30 and TRBJ1-1; D might be TRBD1 (6 bases). The CDR3 has 16 amino acids. From germline, CDR1 is GTSNPN and CDR2 SVGIG (reference sequence). V was trimmed by 0 bases and J by 5 bases, leaving 19 bases between them. In DNA form, the CDR3 reads TGTGCCTGGAGTGTAAGGGGCAGGGGCGTAATAACTGAAGCTTTCTTT. Translating it yields CAWSVRGRGVITEAFF.

The CDR3 nucleotides read TGTGCCACCAGTGACAGGGATGAGCAGTTCTTC. It specifies CATSDRDEQFF. The V gene is TRBV24-1, the J gene TRBJ2-1; D may be TRBD1 (5 bases). Germline V gene data show CDR1 as KGHDR and CDR2 as SFDVKD. The CDR3 contains 11 residues. Between the trimmed V and J ends, which lost 4 bases and 8 bases, there was a span of 5 bases.

The rearrangement joins TRBV5-1 to TRBJ1-1; tentatively, D is TRBD1 (5 bases). V lost 0 bases and J 0 bases, leaving 12 bases between the germline ends. Germline assignment: CDR1 SGHRS and CDR2 YFSETQ. The CDR3 covers 16 residues. CDR3 DNA sequence: TGCGCCAGCAGCTTGGGATCAGGGCTCATGAACACTGAAGCTTTCTTT. This encodes CASSLGSGLMNTEAFF. Combining the CDR3 with reference TRBV5-1 and TRBJ1-1 gives the whole variable domain KAGVTQTPRYLIKTRGQQVTLSCSPISGHRSVSWYQQTPGQGLQFLFEYFSETQRNKGNFPGRFSGRQFSNSRSEMNVSTLELGDSALYLCASSLGSGLMNTEAFFGQGTRLTVV.

The chain has TRBV5-1 and TRBJ2-3, with a tentative D call TRBD2 (6 bases). The CDR3 loop spans 15 amino acids. Germline CDR1 SGHRS, CDR2 YFSETQ. V dropped 2 bases and J dropped 4 bases, with 14 bases sitting between them. The CDR3 DNA is TGCGCCAGCAGCTTTGGGGACTCCCCGGCAGATACGCAGTATTTT. Its protein product is CASSFGDSPADTQYF.

J is TRBJ2-2 and V is TRBV11-3; D gene uncertain. Germline V gene sequence: CDR1 SGHNT, CDR2 YENEEA. Trimming removed 3 bases at V and 4 bases at J, with 6 bases between. The CDR3 runs to 13 residues. CDR3 in amino acids: CASSFRGTGELFF. Here the CDR3 DNA reads TGTGCCAGCAGCTTCAGAGGCACCGGGGAGCTGTTTTTT.

J is TRBJ1-2 and V is TRBV28; no firm D call. The CDR3 is 13 residues long. Trimming removed 5 bases at V and 6 bases at J, with 13 bases between. Looked up from germline, CDR1 is MDHEN and CDR2 is SYDVKM. The CDR3 region has the DNA TGTGCCAGCAGTCCCCCCATTCGGAATGGCTACACCTTC. Protein sequence: CASSPPIRNGYTF.

The rearrangement links TRBV24-1 to TRBJ1-2, with TRBD1 as a possible D gene (6 bases). V lost 5 bases and J lost 6, with 12 bases in between. Germline loops: CDR1 KGHDR, CDR2 SFDVKD. The CDR3 extends over 13 amino acids. DNA for the CDR3: TGTGCCACCAGTGTCGGGGGCGCGAATGGCTACACCTTC. Its protein product is CATSVGGANGYTF.

The chain is built from TRBV6-2 or TRBV6-3 and TRBJ2-3, with 10 bases that match TRBD2. J gave up 6 bases and V 2 bases, and 14 bases lay outside the gene matches. Germline CDR1 is MNHEY and CDR2 is SVGEGT. CDR3 length equals 18 residues. CDR3 DNA sequence: TGTGCCAGCAGTTACGAAATACCCCAGCGGGGGGGCCCTGATACGCAGTATTTT. Its protein is CASSYEIPQRGGPDTQYF.